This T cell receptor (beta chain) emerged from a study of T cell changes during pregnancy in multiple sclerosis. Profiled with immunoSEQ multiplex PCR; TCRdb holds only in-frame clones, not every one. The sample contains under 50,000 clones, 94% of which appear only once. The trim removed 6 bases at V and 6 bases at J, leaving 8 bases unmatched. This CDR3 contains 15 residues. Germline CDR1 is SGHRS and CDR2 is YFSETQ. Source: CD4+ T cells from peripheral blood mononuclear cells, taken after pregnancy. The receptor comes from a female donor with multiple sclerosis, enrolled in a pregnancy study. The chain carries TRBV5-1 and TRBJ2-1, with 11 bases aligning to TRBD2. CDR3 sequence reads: CASNPGGTSGNEQFF. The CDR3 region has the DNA TGCGCCAGCAACCCCGGCGGGACTAGCGGCAATGAGCAGTTCTTC.